A single sample gave rise to the 5 T cell receptor beta chains below, sequenced in a study of cytomegalovirus exposure and HLA in healthy donors (TCRdb year 2017). The method was the immunoSEQ multiplex PCR assay. For the multiplex PCR, a mixture combining 60 forward primers for TCR Vbeta segments and 13 reverse primers for TCR Jbeta segments was used. As stored in TCRdb, this immuneACCESS dataset retains in-frame rearrangements with V and J assigned. A fraction of the clones does not appear; measured against another copy, unresolved V genes explain less than half of the discrepancy, and the remainder lacks a known reason. The sample table shows 150,000 to 250,000 clones, and around 77% are seen once. The ten largest make up 1.5% to 2% of the sample. The sample consisted of PBMCs. Receptor source: a man younger than 40 in good health and CMV-seronegative.

The chain combines TRBV5-1 with TRBJ2-1; 10 nucleotides align to TRBD1. The junction had 6 bases not matched to a gene; V was cut back by 4 bases and J by 5 bases. The CDR3 has 15 amino acids. CDR1 and CDR2 (germline): SGHRS, YFSETQ. DNA of the CDR3: TGCGCCAGCAGCAAAGACAGGGGGCGTAACAATGAGCAGTTCTTC. Encoded protein: CASSKDRGRNNEQFF.

The genes are TRBV27 and TRBJ1-6; D is unclear. Trimming left V 1 base short and J 7 bases short, with 11 bases between. The CDR3 sequence is 15 residues long. Looked up from germline, CDR1 is MNHEY and CDR2 is SMNVEV (reference sequence). The CDR3 spells CASSLYGIKNSPLHF. For the CDR3, the DNA is TGTGCCAGCAGTTTATACGGGATAAAAAATTCACCCCTCCACTTT.

CDR3 protein: CASSPGTVITGELFF. In DNA form, the CDR3 reads TGTGCCAGCAGTCCCGGGACAGTTATCACCGGGGAGCTGTTTTTT. V and J are TRBV28 and TRBJ2-2; 7 bases fit TRBD1. The CDR3 loop spans 15 amino acids. V lost 5 bases, J lost 4 bases, and 7 bases stayed unmatched. Germline V gives CDR1 MDHEN, CDR2 SYDVKM.

The chain combines TRBV6-1 with TRBJ1-3, with D possibly matching TRBD1 (6 bases). CDR1 and CDR2 from the germline V gene are MNHNS and SASEGT. Trimming removed 0 bases at V and 3 bases at J, with 9 bases between. The CDR3 spans 15 residues. Written as DNA, the CDR3 is TGTGCCAGCAGTGAAGCGGGGGCGCGTGGAAACACCATATATTTT. Translating it yields CASSEAGARGNTIYF.

The gene calls are TRBV6-4 and TRBJ1-5; D unclear. This CDR3 contains 13 residues. Germline V lookup: CDR1 MRHNA, CDR2 SNTAGT. V lost 3 bases and J lost 7, with 10 bases in between. The DNA for the CDR3 is TGTGCCAGCAGTGAGGGCAGAGGGCAGCCCCAGCATTTT. Translating it yields CASSEGRGQPQHF.